The 27 T cell receptor beta chains in this list originate from one sample, sequenced in a study of blood T cell repertoires in COVID-19. Some clones are missing from TCRdb's copy, which holds only in-frame ones; the method was immunoSEQ multiplex PCR. The table includes some 200,000 clones, 70% to 90% detected once. Source material: PBMCs or T cells enriched from blood (not recorded which). These receptors were taken from a man in his forties who had recovered from COVID-19.

The DNA for the CDR3 is TGTGCCAGCAGCCAGGGAAGCGGCCCCATCGGTGAGCAGTTCTTC. As protein: CASSQGSGPIGEQFF. The V call is TRBV4-2, the J call TRBJ2-1; D possibly corresponds to TRBD2 (5 bases). Germline CDR1 LGHNA, CDR2 YNFKEQ. The germline V and J ends were trimmed by 3 bases and 9 bases, with 18 bases remaining between them. CDR3 length equals 15 residues.

The genes are TRBV11-2 and TRBJ2-1; 11 nucleotides agree with TRBD1. The V gene end was trimmed by 5 bases and the J gene end by 4 bases; junction bases not matched to a gene: 10. CDR1 and CDR2 from the germline V gene are SGHAT and FQNNGV. This CDR3 spans 17 amino acids. The CDR3 reads CASSSPPGTGGYNEQFF. The CDR3 DNA follows: TGTGCCAGCAGCAGCCCCCCCGGGACAGGGGGTTACAATGAGCAGTTCTTC. The full variable domain, in which reference TRBV11-2 and TRBJ2-1 provide the parts outside the CDR3, is EAGVAQSPRYKIIEKRQSVAFWCNPISGHATLYWYQQILGQGPKLLIQFQNNGVVDDSQLPKDRFSAERLKGVDSTLKIQPAKLEDSAVYLCASSSPPGTGGYNEQFFGPGTRLTVL.

The chain is built from TRBV25-1 and TRBJ2-1; a weak D match, TRBD2 (5 bases). V dropped 10 bases and J dropped 11 bases, with 27 bases sitting between them. Germline lookup yields CDR1 MGHDK and CDR2 SYGVNS. The CDR3 is 15 amino acids. The CDR3 nucleotides read TGTGCCACAGGAGGACCAGCCCCGGAGACAATACAGCAGTTCTTC. Its protein product is CATGGPAPETIQQFF.

The rearrangement uses TRBV9 and TRBJ1-2; D ambiguous. CDR1 and CDR2 (germline): SGDLS, YYNGEE. The CDR3 loop spans 12 amino acids. The V end was cut by 4 bases, the J end by 3 bases, with 7 bases between. In DNA form, the CDR3 reads TGTGCCAGCAGCCCCCGGGACTATGGCTACACCTTC. This sequence encodes CASSPRDYGYTF.

The genes are TRBV5-6 and TRBJ1-5; 7 positions agree with TRBD1. Germline CDR1 reads SGHDT; CDR2 reads YYEEEE. The CDR3 has 15 amino acids. The ends lost 3 bases at V and 3 bases at J; junction bases unmatched: 6. The CDR3 bases are TGTGCCAGCAGCTACGCGACAGGGATCAATCAGCCCCAGCATTTT. Its translation: CASSYATGINQPQHF. Using reference TRBV5-6 and TRBJ1-5 for the parts outside the CDR3, the full variable domain is DAGVTQSPTHLIKTRGQQVTLRCSPKSGHDTVSWYQQALGQGPQFIFQYYEEEERQRGNFPDRFSGHQFPNYSSELNVNALLLGDSALYLCASSYATGINQPQHFGDGTRLSIL.

This rearrangement joins TRBV30 to TRBJ1-1; 8 bases match TRBD1. V shed 0 bases and J 3 bases; nucleotides not matched to a gene: 15. Germline V gene data show CDR1 as GTSNPN and CDR2 as SVGIG (reference sequence). The CDR3 extends over 18 amino acids. Written as DNA, the CDR3 is TGTGCCTGGAGTGTAAGACGGCAGGGGGCGCGGCCGGACACTGAAGCTTTCTTT. Its translation is CAWSVRRQGARPDTEAFF.

The chain recombines TRBV7-2 with TRBJ2-2, with 13 nucleotides matching TRBD2. The ends lost 5 bases at V and 6 bases at J; junction bases unmatched: 9. The length of the CDR3 is 17 residues. In germline, CDR1 is SGHTA, CDR2 FQGNSA. In DNA, the CDR3 is TGTGCCAGCAGCATGGGGACTAGCGGGGTTAAGGCCGGGGAGCTGTTTTTT. Protein: CASSMGTSGVKAGELFF.

The CDR3 DNA is TGTGCCAGCAGTTTTTTCCCGATAGCCCGGAGCAATCAGCCCCAGCATTTT. Its protein is CASSFFPIARSNQPQHF. This chain joins TRBV27 and TRBJ1-5; D gene uncertain. V lost 3 bases and J lost 1, with 16 bases in between. The CDR3 consists of 17 residues. Germline CDR1 and CDR2: MNHEY and SMNVEV (reference sequence).

The gene calls are TRBV30 and TRBJ2-2; tentatively, D is TRBD2 (7 bases). The CDR3 length is 14 residues. The V end was cut by 8 bases, the J end by 6 bases, with 19 bases between. The germline gives CDR1 GTSNPN, CDR2 SVGIG (reference sequence). This CDR3 is CAGTTGGPSGELFF. CDR3 sequence (DNA): TGTGCCGGTACTACGGGGGGCCCGTCCGGGGAGCTGTTTTTT.

The chain employs TRBV5-4 and TRBJ2-2; TRBD1 matches 7 bases. Germline CDR1 and CDR2: SGHNT and YYREEE (reference sequence). Trimming at V came to 6 bases and at J to 6 bases, leaving 5 bases not matched to a gene. This CDR3 comprises 13 residues. CDR3 region: CASMTGFSGELFF. CDR3 in DNA: TGTGCCAGCATGACAGGGTTCTCCGGGGAGCTGTTTTTT. Full variable domain (outside the CDR3, taken from reference TRBV5-4 and TRBJ2-2): ETGVTQSPTHLIKTRGQQVTLRCSSQSGHNTVSWYQQALGQGPQFIFQYYREEENGRGNFPPRFSGLQFPNYSSELNVNALELDDSALYLCASMTGFSGELFFGEGSRLTVL.

The chain couples TRBV3-1 (or the pseudogene TRBV3-2) to TRBJ1-2; no clear D gene. Trimming left V 5 bases short and J 1 base short, with 2 bases between. This CDR3 is built from 11 residues. Germline loops: CDR1 LGHDT, CDR2 YNNKEL (reference sequence). The CDR3 DNA is TGTGCCAGCAGCTATAACTATGGCTACACCTTC. Amino acids: CASSYNYGYTF.

This clone was seen once. The chain uses TRBV7-3 and TRBJ1-1, with TRBD1 as a possible D gene (5 bases). CDR1 and CDR2 (germline): SGHTA, FQGTGA. The length of the CDR3 is 14 residues. Trimming took off 5 bases at V and 6 bases at J, with 16 bases between the two ends. CDR3 loop: CASSPSRGAAEAFF. The CDR3 bases are TGTGCCAGCAGCCCCTCCCGCGGGGCGGCTGAAGCTTTCTTT.

This chain uses TRBV27 with TRBJ1-1; 9 positions match TRBD1. The V gene's germline CDR1 is MNHEY and CDR2 SMNVEV (reference sequence). The trim removed 8 bases at V and 0 bases at J, leaving 7 bases unmatched. CDR3 length: 15 residues. The CDR3 protein is CASSLQGALNTEAFF. The CDR3 DNA reads as TGTGCCAGCTCTTTACAGGGGGCCCTGAACACTGAAGCTTTCTTT.

The chain recombines TRBV11-2 with TRBJ1-1; D is undetermined. The ends were cut back, 5 bases at V and 1 base at J, with 14 bases in the middle. Per germline, CDR1 SGHAT and CDR2 FQNNGV. The CDR3 length is 15 residues. This chain's CDR3 is CASSPEELKNTEAFF. The CDR3 DNA follows: TGTGCCAGCAGCCCGGAGGAATTGAAGAACACTGAAGCTTTCTTT.

Concerning this clone itself: At one end the junction does not follow the germline gene, possibly because of a read error. This chain joins TRBV29-1 and TRBJ2-3; D possibly corresponds to TRBD1 (5 bases). Germline lookup yields CDR1 SQVTM and CDR2 ANQGSEA. The length of the CDR3 is 12 residues. The chain's CDR3 is CSVALGADTQYF. CDR3 DNA sequence: TGCAGCGTTGCCCTTGGGGCAGACACGCAGTATTTT.

This clone came up once. The CDR3 here is CASSQGQGVNYEQYF. In nucleotides, the CDR3 is TGTGCCAGCAGCCAAGGACAGGGGGTAAACTACGAGCAGTACTTC. The rearrangement uses TRBV7-7 and TRBJ2-7; 10 bases match TRBD1. CDR1 SSHAT and CDR2 FNYEAQ come from the germline V gene (reference sequence). V was clipped by 5 bases and J by 3 bases; unmatched bases: 7. This CDR3 comprises 15 residues.

This clone was picked up one time. The V and J genes are TRBV14 and TRBJ1-2, with 7 bases identical to TRBD1. Germline loops: CDR1 SGHDN, CDR2 FVKESK. Trimming took 0 bases from V and 8 from J; bases not matched to a gene: 9. CDR3 length equals 15 residues. The CDR3: CASSQDRRQGGGYTF. The CDR3 DNA sequence: TGTGCCAGCAGCCAAGATCGGAGACAGGGCGGCGGCTACACCTTC.

The chain links TRBV12-3 or TRBV12-4 to TRBJ2-1; the match to TRBD1 covers 7 bases. The V and J ends lost 6 bases and 9 bases, in that order; junction bases with no gene match: 8. The CDR3 contains 13 residues. Here the CDR3 DNA reads TGTGCCAGCAGACAAACAGGGGCTGGTGAGCAGTTCTTC. Its protein product is CASRQTGAGEQFF.

This chain links TRBV5-1 with TRBJ1-2, with TRBD1 as a possible D gene (6 bases). The germline V gene has CDR1 SGHRS and CDR2 YFSETQ. Trimming took 4 bases from V and 5 from J, leaving 21 bases between them. The CDR3 is 16 residues long. This chain's CDR3 is CASSEDSLGRRYGYTF. CDR3 DNA sequence: TGCGCCAGCAGCGAGGACAGTCTAGGGAGACGGTATGGCTACACCTTC. Complete variable domain (other parts from reference TRBV5-1 and TRBJ1-2): KAGVTQTPRYLIKTRGQQVTLSCSPISGHRSVSWYQQTPGQGLQFLFEYFSETQRNKGNFPGRFSGRQFSNSRSEMNVSTLELGDSALYLCASSEDSLGRRYGYTFGSGTRLTVV.

This clone has more than one count but fewer than ten. This chain connects TRBV5-4 to TRBJ1-6; tentative D call: TRBD1 (6 bases). The CDR3 totals 14 residues. V lost 2 bases, J lost 5 bases, and 8 bases lay in between. The germline CDR1 and CDR2 sequences are SGHNT and YYREEE (reference sequence). CDR3: CASSFGQNNSPLHF. In DNA, the CDR3 is TGTGCCAGCAGCTTCGGACAGAATAATTCACCCCTCCACTTT.

This clone has more than one count but fewer than ten. The V and J genes are TRBV2 and TRBJ1-2; 11 nucleotides match TRBD1. The CDR3 totals 15 residues. Germline CDR1 reads SNHLY; CDR2 reads FYNNEI. The V gene end was trimmed by 6 bases and the J gene end by 5 bases; junction bases not matched to a gene: 8. CDR3 in amino acids: CASSQGQGANYGYTF. The DNA of the CDR3 is TGTGCCAGCAGCCAAGGACAGGGGGCAAATTATGGCTACACCTTC. The whole variable domain, remainder taken from reference TRBV2 and TRBJ1-2, is EPEVTQTPSHQVTQMGQEVILRCVPISNHLYFYWYRQILGQKVEFLVSFYNNEISEKSEIFDDQFSVERPDGSNFTLKIRSTKLEDSAMYFCASSQGQGANYGYTFGSGTRLTVV.

This clone was counted at least ten times. The chain is built from TRBV3-1 (or the pseudogene TRBV3-2) and TRBJ2-1, with D tentatively TRBD2 (6 bases). This CDR3 is 16 amino acids long. The germline CDR1 and CDR2 sequences are LGHDT and YNNKEL (reference sequence). The V and J ends lost 1 base and 5 bases respectively, with 15 bases between them. CDR3 coding DNA: TGTGCCAGCAGCCAAGTTCTGGGACTGAGGGACAATGAGCAGTTCTTC. Residues: CASSQVLGLRDNEQFF.

This clone was found many times. The V gene is TRBV5-1, the J gene TRBJ1-5; 7 positions match TRBD1. The V and J ends lost 0 bases and 4 bases, in that order; junction bases with no gene match: 1. Germline values: CDR1 SGHRS, CDR2 YFSETQ. The CDR3 loop spans 14 amino acids. CDR3 bases: TGCGCCAGCAGCTTGGGGACAGGTAATCAGCCCCAGCATTTT. This gives the protein CASSLGTGNQPQHF.

The chain couples TRBV6-5 to TRBJ1-2; D is ambiguous. The CDR3 sequence is 11 residues long. Germline V gene lookup returns CDR1 MNHEY and CDR2 SVGAGI. V lost 6 bases and J lost 7, with 9 bases in between. The CDR3 loop reads CASRRLGGYTF. As DNA, the CDR3 is TGTGCCAGCAGAAGACTGGGTGGCTACACCTTC.

V is TRBV5-6 and J is TRBJ1-1; 8 positions match TRBD1. Germline V CDR1 and CDR2: SGHDT, YYEEEE. This CDR3 has 15 residues. V shed 1 base and J 6 bases; nucleotides not matched to a gene: 8. CDR3 DNA sequence: TGTGCCAGCAGCTTGATTGGACAGGGTAAGGCTGAAGCTTTCTTT. Protein product: CASSLIGQGKAEAFF.

The rearrangement joins TRBV27 to TRBJ1-1; TRBD1 agrees at 7 bases. The CDR3 runs to 13 residues. Germline V lookup: CDR1 MNHEY, CDR2 SMNVEV (reference sequence). Germline trimming cut 1 base from V and 5 bases from J; bases unmatched to any gene: 1. The CDR3 is CASSLLDRTEAFF. CDR3 DNA: TGTGCCAGCAGTTTATTGGACAGGACTGAAGCTTTCTTT.

This clone occurred once. This chain connects TRBV19 to TRBJ1-1; possibly TRBD1 for D (6 bases). V gave up 8 bases and J gave up 1 base, with 11 bases separating them. From germline, CDR1 is LNHDA and CDR2 SQIVND (reference sequence). This CDR3 has 13 amino acids. The CDR3 is CASQDSGNTEAFF. DNA of the CDR3: TGTGCCAGTCAGGACAGTGGGAACACTGAAGCTTTCTTT.